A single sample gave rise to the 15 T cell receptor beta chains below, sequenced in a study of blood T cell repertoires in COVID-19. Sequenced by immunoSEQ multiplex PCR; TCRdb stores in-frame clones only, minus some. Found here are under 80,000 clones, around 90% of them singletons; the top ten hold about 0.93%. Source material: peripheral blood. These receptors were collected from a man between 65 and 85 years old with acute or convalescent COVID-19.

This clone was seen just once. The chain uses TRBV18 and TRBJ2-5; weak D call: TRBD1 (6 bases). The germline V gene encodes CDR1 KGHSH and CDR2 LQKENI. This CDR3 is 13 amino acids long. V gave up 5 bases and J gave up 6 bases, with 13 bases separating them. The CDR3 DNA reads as TGTGCCAGCTCAAGGGACAACGGGCAGACCCAGTACTTC. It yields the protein CASSRDNGQTQYF.

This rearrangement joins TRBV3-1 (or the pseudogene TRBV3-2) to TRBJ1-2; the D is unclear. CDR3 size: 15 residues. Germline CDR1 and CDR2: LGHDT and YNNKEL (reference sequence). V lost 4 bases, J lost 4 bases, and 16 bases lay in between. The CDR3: CASSPGRGQIYGYTF. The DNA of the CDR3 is TGTGCCAGCAGCCCTGGGCGTGGCCAAATCTATGGCTACACCTTC.

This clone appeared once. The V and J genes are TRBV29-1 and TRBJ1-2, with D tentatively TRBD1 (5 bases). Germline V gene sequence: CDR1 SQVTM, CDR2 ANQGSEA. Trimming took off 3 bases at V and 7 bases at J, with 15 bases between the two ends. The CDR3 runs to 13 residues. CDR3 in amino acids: CSVDSGQGGGYTF. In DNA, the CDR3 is TGCAGCGTTGATTCTGGCCAGGGCGGTGGCTACACCTTC.

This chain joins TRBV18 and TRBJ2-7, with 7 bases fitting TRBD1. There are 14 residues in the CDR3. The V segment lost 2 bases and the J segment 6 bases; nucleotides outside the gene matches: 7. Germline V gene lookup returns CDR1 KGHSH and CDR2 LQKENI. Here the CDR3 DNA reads TGTGCCAGCTCACCAGGGGTACAGGGGACCGAGCAGTACTTC. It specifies CASSPGVQGTEQYF.

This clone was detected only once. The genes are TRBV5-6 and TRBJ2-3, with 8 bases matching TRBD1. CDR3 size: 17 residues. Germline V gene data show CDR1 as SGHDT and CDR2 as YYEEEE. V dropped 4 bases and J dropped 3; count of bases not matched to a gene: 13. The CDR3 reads CASSTRQGWDSTDTQYF. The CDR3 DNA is TGTGCCAGCAGCACCCGACAGGGGTGGGACTCGACAGATACGCAGTATTTT.

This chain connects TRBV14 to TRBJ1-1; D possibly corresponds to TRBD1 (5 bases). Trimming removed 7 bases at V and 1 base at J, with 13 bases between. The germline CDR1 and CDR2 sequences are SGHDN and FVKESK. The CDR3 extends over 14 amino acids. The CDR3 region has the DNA TGTGCCAGCAAACTTAAAGGGGCGAACACTGAAGCTTTCTTT. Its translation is CASKLKGANTEAFF.

The CDR3 sequence: CASSSFGQAFF. The CDR3 DNA sequence: TGTGCCAGCAGCTCGTTCGGTCAAGCTTTCTTT. The J gene is TRBJ1-1, the V gene TRBV5-8, with D uncertain. CDR3 length: 11 residues. The germline V and J ends were trimmed by 3 bases and 9 bases, with 9 bases remaining between them. Germline V CDR1 and CDR2: SGHTS, YDEGEE.

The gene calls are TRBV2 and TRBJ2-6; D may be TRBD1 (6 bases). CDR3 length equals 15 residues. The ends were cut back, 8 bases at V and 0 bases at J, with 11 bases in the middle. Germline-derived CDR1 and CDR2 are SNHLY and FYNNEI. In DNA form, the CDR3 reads TGTGCCAGCGCCGGACAGAGCTCTGGGGCCAACGTCCTGACTTTC. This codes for CASAGQSSGANVLTF.

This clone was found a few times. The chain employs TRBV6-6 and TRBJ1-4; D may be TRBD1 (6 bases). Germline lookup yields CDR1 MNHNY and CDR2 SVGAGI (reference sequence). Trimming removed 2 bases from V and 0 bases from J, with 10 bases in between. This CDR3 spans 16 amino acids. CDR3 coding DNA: TGTGCCAGCAGTTACGGGGGCACGGCAACTAATGAAAAACTGTTTTTT. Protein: CASSYGGTATNEKLFF.

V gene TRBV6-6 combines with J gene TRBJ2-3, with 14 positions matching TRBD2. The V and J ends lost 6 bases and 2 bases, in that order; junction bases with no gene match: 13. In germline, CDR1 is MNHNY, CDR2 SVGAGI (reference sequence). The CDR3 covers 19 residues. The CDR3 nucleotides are TGTGCCAGCAGCTCCGGGACTAGCGGGAGATTGGAAACCACAGATACGCAGTATTTT. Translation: CASSSGTSGRLETTDTQYF.

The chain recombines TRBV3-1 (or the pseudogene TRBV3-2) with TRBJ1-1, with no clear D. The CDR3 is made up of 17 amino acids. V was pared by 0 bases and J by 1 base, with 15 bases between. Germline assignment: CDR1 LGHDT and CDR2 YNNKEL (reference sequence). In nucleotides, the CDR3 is TGTGCCAGCAGCCAAGAATTTAATTTAGGCGGGAACACTGAAGCTTTCTTT. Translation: CASSQEFNLGGNTEAFF.

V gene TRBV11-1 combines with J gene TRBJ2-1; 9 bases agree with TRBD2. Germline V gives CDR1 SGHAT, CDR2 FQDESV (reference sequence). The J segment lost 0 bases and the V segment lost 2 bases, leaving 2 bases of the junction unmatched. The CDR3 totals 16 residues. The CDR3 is CASSLKREVSYNEQFF. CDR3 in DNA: TGTGCCAGCAGCTTAAAGCGGGAGGTCTCCTACAATGAGCAGTTCTTC.

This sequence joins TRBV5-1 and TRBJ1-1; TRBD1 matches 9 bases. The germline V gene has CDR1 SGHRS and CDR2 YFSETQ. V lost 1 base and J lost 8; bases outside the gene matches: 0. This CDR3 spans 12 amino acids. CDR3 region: CASSLTGGEAFF. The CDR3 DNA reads TGCGCCAGCAGCTTGACAGGGGGCGAAGCTTTCTTT.

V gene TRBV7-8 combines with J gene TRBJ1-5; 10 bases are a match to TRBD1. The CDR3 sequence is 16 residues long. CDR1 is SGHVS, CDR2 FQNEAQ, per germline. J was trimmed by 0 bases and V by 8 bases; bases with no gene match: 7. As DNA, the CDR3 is TGTGCCAGCTCCTCGACAGGGGGCATTAGCAATCAGCCCCAGCATTTT. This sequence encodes CASSSTGGISNQPQHF.

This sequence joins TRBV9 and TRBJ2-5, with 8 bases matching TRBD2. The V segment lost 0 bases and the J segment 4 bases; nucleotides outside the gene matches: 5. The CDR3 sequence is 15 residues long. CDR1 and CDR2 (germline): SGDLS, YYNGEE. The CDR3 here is CASSVGPLAGETQYF. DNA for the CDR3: TGTGCCAGCAGCGTAGGGCCCCTAGCGGGAGAGACCCAGTACTTC.